The clone carrying this TCR beta chain has just a few counts. This record belongs to a study of T-cell reconstitution after alpha-beta-depleted transplantation in children. The ends were cut back, 4 bases at V and 0 bases at J, with 4 bases in the middle. Germline V CDR1 and CDR2: SNHLY, FYNNEI. This CDR3 is 14 amino acids long. The TCRbeta library incorporated unique molecular identifiers. TCRdb called the PCR reads again in MiXCR, with one record for every CDR3 protein. The sample has about 270,000 distinct CDR3 sequences; more than 9% are singletons. Material: PBMCs from the stem cell graft donor, obtained from the stem cell graft. The V gene is TRBV2, the J gene TRBJ1-6, with D unresolved. This receptor was obtained from a human donor who donated a stem cell graft to a child with SCID. The CDR3 sequence is CASSGDSYNSPLHF. CDR3 nucleotides: TGTGCCAGCAGTGGGGACTCCTATAATTCACCCCTCCACTTT.